Sequencing of this T cell receptor beta chain was carried out in a study of blood T cell repertoires in COVID-19. Whole-study context: The samples span acute and convalescent COVID-19 from the United States, Italy and Spain. In each case, the material was cDNA or gDNA derived from T cells, B-cell-depleted T cells, or PBMCs.

Trimming took 2 bases from V and 4 from J, leaving 12 bases between them. Germline V lookup: CDR1 SGHDN, CDR2 FVKESK. This CDR3 has 15 amino acids. Original methodology: From reference gene primer amplification, estimates of nucleated cell counts were derived. The protocol was immunoSEQ multiplex PCR, while the TCRdb copy is restricted to in-frame clones and leaves out a portion. V, J and clone size are those of that table, while D and trimming were read from the DNA. Of about 240,000 clones in the sample, 88% were seen once. The sequence was obtained from a woman in her thirties or forties who had recovered from COVID-19. The V call is TRBV14, the J call TRBJ1-5; a weak D match, TRBD1 (5 bases). The sample consisted of peripheral blood. As DNA, the CDR3 is TGTGCCAGCAGCCAATCGGCTGGGGCGAATCAGCCCCAGCATTTT. Protein sequence: CASSQSAGANQPQHF.